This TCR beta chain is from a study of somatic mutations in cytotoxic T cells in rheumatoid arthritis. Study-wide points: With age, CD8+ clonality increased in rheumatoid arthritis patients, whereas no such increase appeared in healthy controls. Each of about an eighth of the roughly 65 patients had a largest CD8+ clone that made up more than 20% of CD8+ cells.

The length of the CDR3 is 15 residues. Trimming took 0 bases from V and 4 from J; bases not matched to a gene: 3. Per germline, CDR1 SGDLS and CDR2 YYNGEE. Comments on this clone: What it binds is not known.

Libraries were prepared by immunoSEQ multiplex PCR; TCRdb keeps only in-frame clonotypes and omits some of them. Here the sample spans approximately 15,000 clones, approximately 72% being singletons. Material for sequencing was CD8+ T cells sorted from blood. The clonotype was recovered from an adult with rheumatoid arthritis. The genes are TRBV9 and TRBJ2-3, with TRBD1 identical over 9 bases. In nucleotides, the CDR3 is TGTGCCAGCAGCGTAGGGGACAGGGAAGCAGATACGCAGTATTTT. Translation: CASSVGDREADTQYF.